The 21 T cell receptor beta chains below all came from one sample that was sequenced in a study of T-cell reconstitution after alpha-beta-depleted transplantation in children. Library preparation (for TCRbeta) was performed with unique molecular identifiers. TCRdb analysed the PCR reads with MiXCR anew, one entry per CDR3 protein. The sample holds around 670,000 distinct CDR3 sequences, roughly 13% seen once. The sample in question was PBMCs, obtained before TCRalphabeta/CD19-depleted stem cell transplant. The receptors shown here come from a girl between 2 and 10 years old with congenital amegakaryocytic thrombocytopenia, due to receive a stem cell transplant.

In its sample, this clonotype was seen a few times. The chain recombines TRBV20-1 with TRBJ1-5; D is undetermined. The CDR3 runs 14 residues. Between the trimmed V and J ends, which lost 0 bases and 7 bases, there was a span of 13 bases. Germline CDR1 DFQATT, CDR2 SNEGSKA (reference sequence). The CDR3 sequence: CSARDMAGGQPQHF. CDR3 bases: TGCAGTGCTAGAGATATGGCAGGAGGCCAGCCCCAGCATTTT.

CDR3: CASSFIAGAGNEQFF. The CDR3 bases are TGTGCCAGCAGCTTTATAGCGGGAGCTGGCAATGAGCAGTTCTTC. This rearrangement joins TRBV7-3 to TRBJ2-1, with TRBD2 matching over 9 bases. CDR1 is SGHTA, CDR2 FQGTGA, per germline. J lost 6 bases, V lost 3 bases, and 6 bases had no gene match. The CDR3 is 15 amino acids.

The chain joins TRBV6-2 or TRBV6-3 to TRBJ2-4; 13 positions match TRBD2. Germline lookup yields CDR1 MNHEY and CDR2 SVGEGT. This CDR3 region has 21 residues. The V and J ends lost 2 bases and 0 bases, in that order; junction bases with no gene match: 13. CDR3 in amino acids: CASSYPSLTSGRPLAKNIQYF. As DNA, the CDR3 is TGTGCCAGCAGTTACCCTTCGCTGACTAGCGGGAGGCCTCTAGCCAAAAACATTCAGTACTTC.

This clonotype came up a few times. The V call is TRBV10-2, the J call TRBJ2-3, with D perhaps TRBD2 (5 bases). The germline gives CDR1 WSHSY, CDR2 SAAADI. The V end was cut by 3 bases, the J end by 6 bases, with 13 bases between. The CDR3 runs to 14 residues. Written as DNA, the CDR3 is TGCGCCAGCAGTGAAGTAAGCGGTTTTGATACGCAGTATTTT. It yields the protein CASSEVSGFDTQYF.

The J gene is TRBJ2-7, the V gene TRBV4-1; 9 bases agree with TRBD1. This CDR3 region has 15 residues. Germline V gives CDR1 MGHRA, CDR2 YSYEKL. Trimming took 1 base from V and 2 from J; bases not matched to a gene: 3. In DNA form, the CDR3 reads TGCGCCAGCAGCCAAGGAGACAGGGGGACCTACGAGCAGTACTTC. This gives the protein CASSQGDRGTYEQYF.

This clonotype was observed a handful of times. The chain carries TRBV5-1 and TRBJ2-5; D unresolved. Trimming took 4 bases from V and 2 from J, leaving 12 bases between them. Germline V gene lookup returns CDR1 SGHRS and CDR2 YFSETQ. The CDR3 totals 14 residues. The CDR3 sequence: CASSLGPQQETQYF. CDR3 nucleotide sequence: TGCGCCAGCAGCCTCGGGCCTCAACAAGAGACCCAGTACTTC.

V usage is TRBV7-3 and J usage is TRBJ2-5; D may be TRBD1 (5 bases). From germline, CDR1 is SGHTA and CDR2 FQGTGA. The CDR3 spans 13 residues. V was trimmed by 5 bases and J by 6 bases, leaving 13 bases between them. CDR3: CASSLTSGQTQYF. The CDR3 DNA sequence: TGTGCCAGCAGCCTGACGTCAGGGCAGACCCAGTACTTC.

This clonotype was seen repeatedly, ten times or more. This chain connects TRBV29-1 to TRBJ2-2; the D is unclear. V lost 6 bases and J lost 2, with 10 bases in between. Per germline, CDR1 SQVTM and CDR2 ANQGSEA. The CDR3 is 13 residues long. In DNA form, the CDR3 reads TGCAGCGTGGATGGACCTAACACCGGGGAGCTGTTTTTT. Encoded protein: CSVDGPNTGELFF.

In its sample, this clonotype was seen a few times. The chain employs TRBV10-3 and TRBJ2-5, with D uncertain. V lost 2 bases to trimming and J lost 1 base, with 5 bases between them. The CDR3 consists of 13 residues. Germline values: CDR1 ENHRY, CDR2 SYGVKD. CDR3 nucleotides: TGTGCCATCAGTGAGACCGGCCAAGAGACCCAGTACTTC. Protein product: CAISETGQETQYF.

This clonotype came up many times. The rearrangement uses TRBV7-8 and TRBJ2-2, with 9 nucleotides matching TRBD1. The CDR3 has 13 amino acids. V was pared by 6 bases and J by 6 bases, with 2 bases of the junction left unmatched. The germline gives CDR1 SGHVS, CDR2 FQNEAQ. DNA of the CDR3: TGTGCCAGCAGGGGACAGGGTTCCGGGGAGCTGTTTTTT. This sequence encodes CASRGQGSGELFF.

This clonotype was recorded many times. The chain combines TRBV5-1 with TRBJ1-1, with a weak D call TRBD1 (6 bases). The CDR3 spans 14 residues. Germline-derived CDR1 and CDR2 are SGHRS and YFSETQ. Trimming removed 4 bases from V and 1 base from J, with 11 bases in between. Here the CDR3 reads CASSPKTGNTEAFF. The CDR3 DNA reads as TGCGCCAGCAGCCCCAAGACAGGGAACACTGAAGCTTTCTTT.

This clonotype was picked up many times. This chain connects TRBV10-3 to TRBJ1-2; D is possibly TRBD1 (5 bases). Germline loops: CDR1 ENHRY, CDR2 SYGVKD. CDR3 size: 12 residues. Trimming cost V 3 bases and J 8 bases, with 10 bases left between them. Here the CDR3 reads CAISERGGGYTF. As DNA, the CDR3 is TGTGCCATCAGTGAACGGGGGGGAGGCTACACCTTC.

V usage is TRBV12-3 or TRBV12-4 and J usage is TRBJ2-7; 9 nucleotides line up with TRBD1. This CDR3 comprises 15 residues. The junction had 9 bases not matched to a gene; V was cut back by 3 bases and J by 6 bases. CDR3 bases: TGTGCCAGCAGTTTCTCACAGGGGGCTGCGGGCGAGCAGTACTTC. Its translation is CASSFSQGAAGEQYF.

The chain is built from TRBV5-1 and TRBJ2-4; 7 nucleotides align to TRBD2. This CDR3 has 15 residues. The germline V gene encodes CDR1 SGHRS and CDR2 YFSETQ. J gave up 4 bases and V 1 base, and 5 bases lay outside the gene matches. CDR3 loop: CASSLFLAEKNIQYF. In nucleotides, the CDR3 is TGCGCCAGCAGCTTGTTTCTAGCGGAAAAAAACATTCAGTACTTC.

This rearrangement joins TRBV5-6 to TRBJ2-3, with 8 bases identical to TRBD2. The trim removed 7 bases at V and 2 bases at J, leaving 6 bases unmatched. There are 14 residues in the CDR3. Germline lookup yields CDR1 SGHDT and CDR2 YYEEEE. Here the CDR3 DNA reads TGTGCCAGCGGATGGGGACTAGACACAGATACGCAGTATTTT. As protein: CASGWGLDTDTQYF.

This clonotype was observed at least ten times. The V and J genes are TRBV20-1 and TRBJ2-3, with unresolved D. Germline V gene sequence: CDR1 DFQATT, CDR2 SNEGSKA (reference sequence). Trimming removed 3 bases from V and 6 bases from J, with 10 bases in between. There are 12 residues in the CDR3. CDR3 bases: TGCAGTGCTAGTCCCGAGGCGGATACGCAGTATTTT. Its protein product is CSASPEADTQYF.

This clonotype was counted ten times or more. This rearrangement joins TRBV20-1 to TRBJ2-3; the D gene could be TRBD1 or TRBD2 (5 bases each). CDR3 size: 16 residues. The ends were cut back, 1 base at V and 0 bases at J, with 14 bases in the middle. In germline, CDR1 is DFQATT, CDR2 SNEGSKA (reference sequence). Here the CDR3 DNA reads TGCAGTGCTAGAGCTGGGACGGCCTATAGCACAGATACGCAGTATTTT. This codes for CSARAGTAYSTDTQYF.

This clonotype was seen a few times. The V call is TRBV12-3 or TRBV12-4, the J call TRBJ2-1, with TRBD2 as a possible D gene (5 bases). This CDR3 contains 18 residues. V was trimmed by 5 bases and J by 0 bases, leaving 20 bases between them. CDR3 in DNA: TGTGCCAGCAGTCACTCCCTCTTGCGGGCGAGCTCCTACAATGAGCAGTTCTTC. This codes for CASSHSLLRASSYNEQFF.

In this sample, this clonotype turned up a few times. The CDR3 loop is CASSLALIFGPRDNEQFF. The CDR3 DNA reads TGTGCCAGCAGCTTAGCGCTAATTTTCGGCCCAAGGGACAATGAGCAGTTCTTC. J is TRBJ2-1 and V is TRBV7-2; D uncertain. The CDR3 runs 18 residues. The germline V gene has CDR1 SGHTA and CDR2 FQGNSA. V dropped 0 bases and J dropped 5 bases, with 20 bases sitting between them.

The table lists this clonotype with many counts. This rearrangement joins TRBV4-1 to TRBJ2-7; D perhaps matches TRBD2 (6 bases). Trimming stripped 1 base from V and 2 bases from J, with 12 bases between. The CDR3 consists of 15 residues. Germline values: CDR1 MGHRA, CDR2 YSYEKL. The CDR3 region is CASSQVAGRPYEQYF. The CDR3 DNA is TGCGCCAGCAGCCAAGTGGCGGGGCGTCCCTACGAGCAGTACTTC.

This clonotype was detected many times. V usage is TRBV20-1 and J usage is TRBJ1-5; the D gene is possibly TRBD1 (5 bases). Trimming removed 0 bases from V and 6 bases from J, with 9 bases in between. The length of the CDR3 is 13 residues. The germline V gene encodes CDR1 DFQATT and CDR2 SNEGSKA (reference sequence). The CDR3 reads CSARDGRGQPQHF. In DNA, the CDR3 is TGCAGTGCTAGAGATGGAAGGGGTCAGCCCCAGCATTTT.